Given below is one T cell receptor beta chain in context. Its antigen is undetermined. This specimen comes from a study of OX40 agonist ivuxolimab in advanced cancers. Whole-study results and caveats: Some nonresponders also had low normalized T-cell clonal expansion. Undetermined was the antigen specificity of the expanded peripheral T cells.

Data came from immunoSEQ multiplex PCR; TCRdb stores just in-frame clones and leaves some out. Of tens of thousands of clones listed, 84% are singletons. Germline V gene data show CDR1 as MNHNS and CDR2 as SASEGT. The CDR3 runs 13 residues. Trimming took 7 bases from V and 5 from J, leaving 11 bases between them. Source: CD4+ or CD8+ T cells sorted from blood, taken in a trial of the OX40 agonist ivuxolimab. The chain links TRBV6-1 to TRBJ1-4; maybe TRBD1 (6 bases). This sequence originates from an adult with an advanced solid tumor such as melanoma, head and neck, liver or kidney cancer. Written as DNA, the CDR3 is TGTGCCAGCACTTGGACAGCGAATGAAAAACTGTTTTTT. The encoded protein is CASTWTANEKLFF.